This passage covers 27 T cell receptor delta chains from one sample sequenced in a study of gamma-delta chains in newborns, infants, children. TCRdb used CATT to re-call clones from the reads. The data show roughly 3,800 delta-chain clones, with about 4.6% seen just once and 4.5% to 7% held by the top ten. The sequenced sample was blood. The origin of the receptors is a child who was a newborn, infant or young child, either healthy, febrile or measles-vaccinated (not recorded which).

This clone has a handful of counts. It is likely a read error: a sequence one base away is far more abundant. Other DNA sequences within the sample encode an identical CDR3. The CDR3 loop reads CACDTIGGHTALTAQLFF. For the CDR3, the DNA is TGTGCCTGTGACACAATAGGGGGCCACACGGCATTGACAGCACAACTCTTCTTT. The chain joins TRDV2 to TRDJ2, with D perhaps matching TRDD1 or TRDD3 (5 bases each). This CDR3 has 18 amino acids. Germline CDR1 GEAIGNYY, CDR2 EKD. With 1 base removed from V and 2 bases from J, the gap between germline ends came to 19 bases.

This clone was recorded a few times. TCRdb's protein, taken from a much larger clone, differs from this DNA's translation at residue 14, likely owing to a read error; the protein displayed comes from the DNA. This chain uses TRDV2 with TRDJ1, with 7 bases that match TRDD3. This CDR3 is built from 16 residues. The germline CDR1 and CDR2 sequences are GEAIGNYY and EKD. CDR3 sequence reads: CACDPLGLETSDKPIF. The CDR3 nucleotides read TGTGCCTGTGACCCACTGGGGCTCGAAACGTCCGATAAACCCATCTTT.

This clone has more than one count but fewer than ten. This clone may be a read error of a much larger clone one base away. The same CDR3 can be traced to other DNA sequences in this sample. J is TRDJ2 and V is TRDV2, with TRDD3 matching 8 bases. CDR1 GEAIGNYY and CDR2 EKD come from the germline V gene. The CDR3 is 21 amino acids. Written as DNA, the CDR3 is TGCGCCTGTGACACCGTCCTATCCCTCACTGGGGGTCCCTCTTTGACAGCACAACTCTTCTTT. It translates to CACDTVLSLTGGPSLTAQLFF.

This clone was observed a handful of times. A read error is the likely source, as a far larger clone sits one nucleotide away. V usage is TRDV2 and J usage is TRDJ1; 8 bases agree with TRDD3. The V gene end was trimmed by 3 bases and the J gene end by 0 bases; junction bases not matched to a gene: 5. The CDR3 contains 15 residues. The germline V gene encodes CDR1 GEAIGNYY and CDR2 EKD. CDR3 amino acids: CACDQLGADTDKLIF. CDR3 DNA sequence: TGTGCCTGTGACCAACTGGGGGCAGACACCGATAAACTCATCTTT.

This clone was counted a few times. This may come from a read error, since a much larger clone is one base off. Other nucleotide sequences from this sample produce the same CDR3. The V gene is TRDV2, the J gene TRDJ3, with TRDD3 matching 9 bases. CDR1 is GEAIGNYY, CDR2 EKD, per germline. V was clipped by 2 bases and J by 2 bases; unmatched bases: 6. The length of the CDR3 is 18 residues. The CDR3 loop is CACDKILGDTWDTRQMFF. The CDR3 DNA is TGTGCCTGTGACAAAATATTGGGGGATACCTGGGACACCCGACAGATGTTTTTC.

This clone was found a few times. A single base is all that separates this from a far larger clone, so a read error is likely. Here the CDR3 reads CACDTLSTGGPSEYTDKLIF. The CDR3 nucleotides read TGTGCCTGTGACACGCTCTCTACTGGGGGGCCTTCTGAGTACACCGATAAACTCATCTTT. V is TRDV2 and J is TRDJ1; 8 positions match TRDD3. The J segment lost 0 bases and the V segment lost 1 base, leaving 18 bases of the junction unmatched. The V gene's germline CDR1 is GEAIGNYY and CDR2 EKD. This CDR3 is 20 amino acids long.

By sample share, this clone is medium-sized. Different DNA sequences within this sample yield the same CDR3. The chain joins TRDV2 to TRDJ3; 13 bases match TRDD3. Trimming at V came to 0 bases and at J to 1 base, leaving 14 bases not matched to a gene. CDR3 length equals 23 residues. The germline gives CDR1 GEAIGNYY, CDR2 EKD. The CDR3 is CACDTVGLFTGGYESWDTRQMFF. DNA of the CDR3: TGTGCCTGTGACACCGTCGGGCTCTTTACTGGGGGATACGAATCCTGGGACACCCGACAGATGTTTTTC.

The sample holds a few counts of this clone. The protein held in TCRdb is that of a much larger clone and does not match this DNA's translation at residue 8, likely because of a read error; the protein shown is translated from the DNA. The chain employs TRDV2 and TRDJ1; tentative D call: TRDD3 (5 bases). Germline V lookup: CDR1 GEAIGNYY, CDR2 EKD. Trimming took off 3 bases at V and 2 bases at J, with 18 bases between the two ends. This CDR3 region has 16 residues. CDR3 coding DNA: TGTGCCTGTGACTACGTACTGGAGGCCTCAACCGATAAACTCATCTTT. Its protein is CACDYVLEASTDKLIF.

In its sample, this clone ranks as medium-sized (0.01 to 0.1%). The sample has other DNA sequences that encode this CDR3 too. The CDR3 is CACDTIPTTGLTGGEAQLFF. The CDR3, as DNA: TGTGCCTGTGACACAATCCCAACTACGGGCCTTACTGGGGGTGAAGCACAACTCTTCTTT. The chain has TRDV2 and TRDJ2; TRDD3 matches at 8 bases. CDR3 size: 20 residues. Trimming took 1 base from V and 7 from J; bases not matched to a gene: 22. Germline CDR1 is GEAIGNYY and CDR2 is EKD.

Here the CDR3 reads CACDPTPVGGGPYTDKLIF. DNA of the CDR3: TGTGCCTGTGACCCGACGCCCGTGGGGGGGGGCCCTTACACCGATAAACTCATCTTT. The J gene is TRDJ1, the V gene TRDV2; D may be TRDD3 (6 bases). CDR3 length: 19 amino acids. Germline-derived CDR1 and CDR2 are GEAIGNYY and EKD. Trimming stripped 3 bases from V and 0 bases from J, with 25 bases between.

This clone was seen more than once but under ten times. A much larger clonotype is one base distant, so this may be a read error. This chain uses TRDV2 with TRDJ1, with 11 bases fitting TRDD3. The germline V gene has CDR1 GEAIGNYY and CDR2 EKD. The length of the CDR3 is 18 residues. The CDR3 region has the DNA TGTGCCCGTGACACCCTTGAAGTACTGGGGGATATTTCCGATAAACTCATCTTT. Translating it yields CARDTLEVLGDISDKLIF.

This clone is categorized as medium-sized (0.01 to 0.1%). The sample holds other DNA sequences that translate to the same CDR3. The chain joins TRDV2 to TRDJ1; 11 nucleotides agree with TRDD3. Germline lookup yields CDR1 GEAIGNYY and CDR2 EKD. CDR3 length: 19 residues. V was pared by 3 bases and J by 0 bases, with 14 bases of the junction left unmatched. The DNA for the CDR3 is TGTGCCTGTGACCCACTTCCTACCTTACTGGGGGATAACACCGATAAACTCATCTTT. Translation gives CACDPLPTLLGDNTDKLIF.

There are a few counts of this clone. With a much larger clone just one base away, this may be a read error. This chain links TRDV2 with TRDJ3; perhaps TRDD3 as D (6 bases). Germline lookup yields CDR1 GEAIGNYY and CDR2 EKD. The CDR3 spans 18 residues. Written as DNA, the CDR3 is TGTGCCTGTGACACCGTACTGGGTAGCTCCTGGGACACCGGACAGATGTTTTTC. Amino acid sequence: CACDTVLGSSWDTGQMFF.

Comment on this clone: Just one base apart from a much larger clone, this may be a read error. In the same sample, other DNA sequences code for this CDR3. The chain couples TRDV2 to TRDJ1; 9 nucleotides agree with TRDD3. The length of the CDR3 is 17 residues. CDR1 is GEAIGNYY and CDR2 is EKD in the germline V gene. CDR3 bases: TGTGCCTGCGACAGCCTTACTGGGGGACGAGACACCGATAAACTCATCTTT. Residues: CACDSLTGGRDTDKLIF.

In the case of this clone: The germline gene is not matched at one end of the junction; a read error may be the cause. This sequence joins TRDV2 and TRDJ3; TRDD3 matches at 10 bases. The CDR3 runs 20 residues. The germline V gene encodes CDR1 GEAIGNYY and CDR2 EKD. The DNA for the CDR3 is TGTGCCTGTGACACCACTGGGGGATTTAAGAGCTCCTGGGACACCCGACATATGTTTTTC. Translated: CACDTTGGFKSSWDTRHMFF.

As regards this clone: This DNA's translation and the protein TCRdb lists, from a much larger clone, do not match at residue 8, likely due to a read error; the protein shown is translated from the DNA. This chain uses TRDV2 with TRDJ3; no clear D gene. Trimming pared 0 bases from V and 2 bases from J, leaving 7 bases between. The length of the CDR3 is 16 residues. The germline V gene has CDR1 GEAIGNYY and CDR2 EKD. CDR3 bases: TGTGCCTGTGACACCGTCAACCCCTGGGACACCCGACAGATGTTTTTC. This gives the protein CACDTVNPWDTRQMFF.

This clone was seen a handful of times. A much larger clone differs from this one at a single base, so this may be a read error. The chain is built from TRDV2 and TRDJ3; 10 positions agree with TRDD3. The ends lost 2 bases at V and 2 bases at J; junction bases unmatched: 20. Germline V gene lookup returns CDR1 GEAIGNYY and CDR2 EKD. The CDR3 has 23 amino acids. In DNA form, the CDR3 reads TGTGCCTGTGACAAAGCTATGACTGGGGGATTCGGACAAAGCCCCTGGGACACCCGACAGATGTTTTTC. Protein: CACDKAMTGGFGQSPWDTRQMFF.

This clone was seen a handful of times. The rearrangement joins TRDV2 to TRDJ1; D not resolved. The V end was cut by 1 base, the J end by 0 bases, with 14 bases between. The CDR3 sequence is 16 residues long. Germline CDR1 and CDR2: GEAIGNYY and EKD. The DNA of the CDR3 is TGTGCCTGTGACACTCTGTCGTCCACGTACACCGATAAACTCATCTTT. It is translated as CACDTLSSTYTDKLIF.

This clone has just a few counts. A clone one base away is much larger, so this may be a read error. The identical CDR3 is also encoded by other nucleotide sequences in the sample. The rearrangement uses TRDV2 and TRDJ1, with 7 bases matching TRDD3. Trimming took 0 bases from V and 4 from J; bases not matched to a gene: 7. The CDR3 totals 15 residues. The germline V gene has CDR1 GEAIGNYY and CDR2 EKD. The CDR3 DNA reads as TGTGCCTGTGACACCTTGGGGGAGAGGGGCGATAAACTCATCTTT. Its translation is CACDTLGERGDKLIF.

Regarding this clone: A much bigger clone sits one base away, suggesting this may be a read error. Other DNA sequences of this sample code for an identical CDR3. V and J are TRDV2 and TRDJ3; TRDD3 matches 7 bases. V trimming: 7 bases; J trimming: 0 bases; junction bases outside the gene matches: 17. This CDR3 is built from 20 residues. CDR1 and CDR2 (germline): GEAIGNYY, EKD. In nucleotides, the CDR3 is TGTGCCTGCGACTCATTTACTGGGGCCGCGAGCTCCTGGGACACCCGACAGATGTTTTTC. This sequence encodes CACDSFTGAASSWDTRQMFF.

This clone is deemed medium-sized. The chain joins TRDV2 to TRDJ1, with TRDD3 matching 9 bases. The CDR3 is 18 amino acids. Trimming at V came to 6 bases and at J to 0 bases, leaving 16 bases not matched to a gene. Germline V gene data show CDR1 as GEAIGNYY and CDR2 as EKD. The CDR3 loop reads CACYSVLGDLLYTDKLIF. CDR3 bases: TGTGCCTGTTATTCCGTACTGGGGGACCTCCTTTACACCGATAAACTCATCTTT.

In its sample, this clone is large. The sample carries other DNA sequences with the same CDR3. This chain connects TRDV2 to TRDJ1, with 12 bases identical to TRDD3. V lost 3 bases to trimming and J lost 0 bases; unmatched junction nucleotides: 10. CDR1 is GEAIGNYY and CDR2 is EKD in the germline V gene. The CDR3 spans 18 residues. The CDR3 bases are TGTGCCTGTGACCATCTACTGGGGGATACTGGGAACACCGATAAACTCATCTTT. Protein: CACDHLLGDTGNTDKLIF.

This clone was counted a few times. This clone may be a read error of a much larger clone one base away. The V gene is TRDV2, the J gene TRDJ1, with 13 bases that match TRDD3. With 5 bases clipped from V and 3 bases from J, the junction kept 14 bases outside the gene matches. The CDR3 is made up of 18 amino acids. Germline CDR1 and CDR2: GEAIGNYY and EKD. The CDR3 region has the DNA TGTGCCTGTGGCTCTCTTACTGGGGGATACGAGACATCCGATAAACTCATCTTT. Translating gives CACGSLTGGYETSDKLIF.

Details on this clone: A read error may be the cause here, since a much bigger clone is one base away. The identical CDR3 is also encoded by other nucleotide sequences in the sample. The rearrangement links TRDV2 to TRDJ1; TRDD3 matches at 12 bases. Looked up from germline, CDR1 is GEAIGNYY and CDR2 is EKD. The CDR3 totals 25 residues. The CDR3 sequence: CACDPVHLGLTGGYRTNTPTDKLIF. The CDR3 DNA sequence: TGCGCCTGTGACCCCGTCCACTTGGGGCTTACTGGGGGATACCGGACAAATACACCTACCGATAAACTCATCTTT.

This clone was seen a few times. A much larger clone differs by one base, so this may be a read error. This chain joins TRDV2 and TRDJ3, with TRDD3 matching 10 bases. The V and J ends lost 3 bases and 3 bases, in that order; junction bases with no gene match: 16. This CDR3 has 21 amino acids. CDR1 and CDR2 (germline): GEAIGNYY, EKD. CDR3 nucleotide sequence: TGTGCCTGTGACGCGGTGTCGGGGGATACGACCACTCGCTGGGACACCCGACAGATGTTTTTC. Its translation is CACDAVSGDTTTRWDTRQMFF.

Details on this clone: This may arise from a read error, as a much more abundant clone is one base away. The rearrangement links TRDV2 to TRDJ3, with 9 bases identical to TRDD3. Germline CDR1 reads GEAIGNYY; CDR2 reads EKD. This CDR3 contains 20 residues. The CDR3 is CACDSLLGDPVSWDTRQTFF. CDR3 sequence (DNA): TGTGCCTGTGACTCTTTACTGGGGGACCCCGTCTCCTGGGACACCCGACAGACGTTTTTC.

This clone has a handful of counts. This clone may be a read error of a much larger clone one base away. The chain combines TRDV2 with TRDJ1; TRDD3 is a possible D gene (6 bases). The ends were cut back, 3 bases at V and 3 bases at J, with 13 bases in the middle. This CDR3 is 14 amino acids long. Germline V gives CDR1 GEAIGNYY, CDR2 EKD. The CDR3 loop is CACDPVLGPDKLIF. Here the CDR3 DNA reads TGTGCCTGTGACCCCGTACTGGGCCCCGATAAACTCATCTTT.